What follows are 16 T cell receptor beta chains derived from one specimen sequenced in a study of blood T cell repertoires in COVID-19. TCRdb's table, derived via immunoSEQ multiplex PCR, lists solely in-frame clones and lacks some. The table includes 350,000 or so clones, approximately 88% detected once. The source material was peripheral blood. The source is a young woman with COVID-19, enrolled during active disease.

The genes are TRBV6-2 or TRBV6-3 and TRBJ2-7; D uncertain. The CDR3 length is 20 residues. The germline V gene encodes CDR1 MNHEY and CDR2 SVGEGT. V lost 0 bases, J lost 3 bases, and 27 bases lay in between. CDR3 loop: CASSYSEDPVVELKHYEQYF. The CDR3 DNA reads as TGTGCCAGCAGTTACTCGGAAGACCCGGTGGTGGAGTTAAAACACTACGAGCAGTACTTC.

Of note for this clone: Within the sample, other DNA sequences also encode this same CDR3. This chain links TRBV11-2 with TRBJ2-7, with 7 nucleotides matching TRBD1. Unmatched junction bases numbered 4, after V lost 5 bases and J lost 3 bases. This CDR3 spans 13 amino acids. Germline CDR1 reads SGHAT; CDR2 reads FQNNGV. In DNA, the CDR3 is TGTGCCAGCAGCCGGGACAGAGGCTACGAGCAGTACGTC. Translation gives CASSRDRGYEQYV.

The chain employs TRBV6-2 or TRBV6-3 and TRBJ1-5; D not resolved. The CDR3 contains 12 residues. Per germline, CDR1 MNHEY and CDR2 SVGEGT. With 5 bases removed from V and 2 bases from J, the gap between germline ends came to 4 bases. CDR3 in DNA: TGTGCCAGCAGTACGGGCAATCAGCCCCAGCATTTT. Its translation: CASSTGNQPQHF.

V usage is TRBV3-1 (or the pseudogene TRBV3-2) and J usage is TRBJ1-4, with D possibly being TRBD1 (5 bases). V lost 3 bases and J lost 7, with 18 bases in between. The CDR3 extends over 16 amino acids. Germline CDR1 reads LGHDT; CDR2 reads YNNKEL (reference sequence). The CDR3 sequence is CASSHLGLPRGEKLFF. In nucleotides, the CDR3 is TGTGCCAGCAGCCACCTGGGACTTCCCCGCGGTGAAAAACTGTTTTTT.

This clone appeared a single time. The genes are TRBV18 and TRBJ1-2, with D tentatively TRBD1 (5 bases). The germline V and J ends were trimmed by 0 bases and 1 base, with 9 bases remaining between them. Germline V gene data show CDR1 as KGHSH and CDR2 as LQKENI. The CDR3 has 15 amino acids. CDR3 amino acids: CASSPPGQGNYGYTF. The CDR3 DNA follows: TGTGCCAGCTCACCACCGGGTCAGGGTAACTATGGCTACACCTTC.

The rearrangement links TRBV19 to TRBJ1-5; D not certain. CDR3 length: 14 residues. With 1 base removed from V and 3 bases from J, the gap between germline ends came to 7 bases. Germline CDR1 LNHDA, CDR2 SQIVND (reference sequence). The CDR3 reads CASSIGGDNQPQHF. Here the CDR3 DNA reads TGTGCCAGTAGTATAGGTGGAGACAATCAGCCCCAGCATTTT.

This chain's CDR3 is CASSIVSAGELFF. The CDR3, as DNA: TGTGCCAGTAGTATAGTTTCGGCCGGGGAGCTGTTTTTT. This rearrangement joins TRBV19 to TRBJ2-2; D is ambiguous. Germline-derived CDR1 and CDR2 are LNHDA and SQIVND (reference sequence). Between the trimmed V and J ends, which lost 1 base and 6 bases, there was a span of 6 bases. The CDR3 is 13 amino acids.

This chain links TRBV19 with TRBJ2-1, with TRBD2 identical over 12 bases. This CDR3 spans 14 amino acids. V trimming: 4 bases; J trimming: 8 bases; junction bases outside the gene matches: 3. The germline CDR1 and CDR2 sequences are LNHDA and SQIVND (reference sequence). The CDR3 nucleotides read TGTGCCAGTAGTAGACGACTAGCGGGAGATGAGCAGTTCTTC. Translated: CASSRRLAGDEQFF. Using reference TRBV19 and TRBJ2-1 for the parts outside the CDR3, the full variable domain is DGGITQSPKYLFRKEGQNVTLSCEQNLNHDAMYWYRQDPGQGLRLIYYSQIVNDFQKGDIAEGYSVSREKKESFPLTVTSAQKNPTAFYLCASSRRLAGDEQFFGPGTRLTVL.

The chain uses TRBV3-1 (or the pseudogene TRBV3-2) and TRBJ1-3, with D possibly matching TRBD1 (6 bases). V shed 0 bases and J shed 4 bases, with 16 bases lying between them. The CDR3 has 17 residues. Germline V lookup: CDR1 LGHDT, CDR2 YNNKEL (reference sequence). CDR3 amino acids: CASSQEDRTWAGNTIYF. As DNA, the CDR3 is TGTGCCAGCAGCCAAGAGGACAGAACCTGGGCAGGAAACACCATATATTTT.

The chain is built from TRBV6-5 and TRBJ1-4; the D gene is possibly TRBD1 (6 bases). Germline V lookup: CDR1 MNHEY, CDR2 SVGAGI. The CDR3 extends over 13 amino acids. V dropped 6 bases and J dropped 5 bases, with 10 bases sitting between them. The CDR3 loop reads CASRQTGNEKLFF. The CDR3 DNA sequence: TGTGCCAGCAGACAAACAGGGAATGAAAAACTGTTTTTT.

This rearrangement joins TRBV7-2 to TRBJ2-3, with 10 nucleotides matching TRBD1. CDR3 size: 16 residues. V dropped 5 bases and J dropped 1; count of bases not matched to a gene: 6. Germline CDR1 and CDR2: SGHTA and FQGNSA. The CDR3: CASSLTGTGGTDTQYF. The CDR3 DNA reads as TGTGCCAGCAGCCTTACCGGGACAGGGGGCACAGATACGCAGTATTTT.

CDR3 loop: CASSYLSGAAYNEQFF. The CDR3 bases are TGTGCCAGCAGTTACCTCAGCGGGGCGGCCTACAATGAGCAGTTCTTC. The chain recombines TRBV6-5 with TRBJ2-1, with TRBD2 matching over 7 bases. The germline gives CDR1 MNHEY, CDR2 SVGAGI. The V and J ends lost 2 bases and 2 bases, in that order; junction bases with no gene match: 6. The CDR3 is 16 residues long.

This clone was counted a single time. This chain uses TRBV2 with TRBJ1-5; no definite D call. CDR1 is SNHLY and CDR2 is FYNNEI in the germline V gene. The CDR3 spans 15 residues. The V end lost 6 bases, the J end lost 0 bases, and 12 bases lay between the germline ends. The CDR3 DNA follows: TGTGCCAGCAGAGTTGGCCAAACTAGCAATCAGCCCCAGCATTTT. It translates to CASRVGQTSNQPQHF.

The chain joins TRBV27 to TRBJ2-6, with D perhaps matching TRBD2 (6 bases). The germline V gene has CDR1 MNHEY and CDR2 SMNVEV (reference sequence). This CDR3 is 17 amino acids long. Between the trimmed V and J ends, which lost 3 bases and 2 bases, there was a span of 14 bases. This chain's CDR3 is CASSFGGRRAGANVLTF. The DNA of the CDR3 is TGTGCCAGCAGTTTCGGAGGGCGCCGGGCTGGGGCCAACGTCCTGACTTTC.

The chain uses TRBV21-1 and TRBJ1-1. TRBV21-1 is a pseudogene segment. CDR3 length: 18 residues. In DNA form, the CDR3 reads TGTGCCAGCGCTACTAGCGGGTGGTTGCTAGAAATGAACACTGAAGCTTTCTTT. As protein: CASATSGWLLEMNTEAFF.

The chain combines TRBV7-2 with TRBJ2-2; 7 nucleotides agree with TRBD1. CDR1 SGHTA and CDR2 FQGNSA come from the germline V gene. The V and J ends lost 3 bases and 6 bases, in that order; junction bases with no gene match: 1. This CDR3 has 13 residues. The CDR3 protein is CASSLGTAGELFF. In DNA form, the CDR3 reads TGTGCCAGCAGCTTGGGGACAGCCGGGGAGCTGTTTTTT.